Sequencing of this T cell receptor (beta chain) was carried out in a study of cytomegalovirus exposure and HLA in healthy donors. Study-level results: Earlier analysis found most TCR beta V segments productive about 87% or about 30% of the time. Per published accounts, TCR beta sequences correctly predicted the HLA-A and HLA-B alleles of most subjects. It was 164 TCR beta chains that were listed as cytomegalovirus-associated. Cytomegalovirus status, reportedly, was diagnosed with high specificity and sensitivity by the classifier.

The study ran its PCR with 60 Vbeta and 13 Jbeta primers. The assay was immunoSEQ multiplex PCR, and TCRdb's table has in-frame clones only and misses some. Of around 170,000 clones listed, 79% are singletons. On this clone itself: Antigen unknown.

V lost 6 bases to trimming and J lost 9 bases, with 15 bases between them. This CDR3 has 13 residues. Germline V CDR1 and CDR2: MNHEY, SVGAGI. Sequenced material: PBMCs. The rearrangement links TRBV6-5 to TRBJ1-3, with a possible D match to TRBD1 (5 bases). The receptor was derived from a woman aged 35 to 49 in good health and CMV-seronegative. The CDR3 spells CASRPPGLSTIYF. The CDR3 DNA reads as TGTGCCAGCAGACCACCGGGACTCAGCACCATATATTTT.